The next 22 T cell receptor beta chains were all read from a single sample in a study of T-cell reconstitution after alpha-beta-depleted transplantation in children. TCRbeta library preparation incorporated unique molecular identifiers. TCRdb re-analysed the PCR reads in MiXCR, keeping a single row per CDR3 protein. This table has about 6,000 distinct CDR3 sequences, 16% appearing once. The sample here was PBMCs, mostly from graft donor cells, taken 60 days after TCRalphabeta/CD19-depleted stem cell transplant. All receptors derive from a male patient between 5 and 17 years old who had a stem cell transplant for acute myeloid leukemia, so the T cells may come from the graft donor.

The rearrangement uses TRBV7-3 and TRBJ2-1; 14 bases match TRBD2. Germline CDR1 is SGHTA and CDR2 is FQGTGA. V gave up 0 bases and J gave up 0 bases; unmatched junction bases: 7. CDR3 length equals 20 residues. The CDR3 loop reads CASSLTRKGTSGSSYNEQFF. CDR3 nucleotide sequence: TGTGCCAGCAGCTTAACGAGAAAAGGGACTAGCGGGAGCTCCTACAATGAGCAGTTCTTC.

Sample share makes this clonotype medium-sized. The chain uses TRBV6-2 or TRBV6-3 and TRBJ2-5; D possibly uses TRBD1 or TRBD2 (5 bases each). V gave up 9 bases and J gave up 0 bases, with 11 bases separating them. The CDR3 has 13 residues. Germline V lookup: CDR1 MNHEY, CDR2 SVGEGT. The CDR3 region has the DNA TGTGCCAGTGGAGGACAAAACCAAGAGACCCAGTACTTC. This sequence encodes CASGGQNQETQYF.

This chain connects TRBV28 to TRBJ2-7; D uncertain. The CDR3 is 13 amino acids. Trimming took 6 bases from V and 1 from J, leaving 10 bases between them. Germline lookup yields CDR1 MDHEN and CDR2 SYDVKM. DNA for the CDR3: TGTGCCAGCAGCTCGCTTGGGTCCTACGAGCAGTACTTC. This codes for CASSSLGSYEQYF.

This clonotype is medium-sized within its sample. The chain joins TRBV12-3 or TRBV12-4 to TRBJ1-5; a possible D gene is TRBD1 (6 bases). The germline V and J ends were trimmed by 3 bases and 2 bases, with 11 bases remaining between them. This CDR3 region has 15 residues. CDR3 loop: CASSFFSGGNQPQHF. CDR3 sequence (DNA): TGTGCCAGCAGTTTCTTTTCAGGGGGCAATCAGCCCCAGCATTTT.

This clonotype has more than one count but fewer than ten. The gene calls are TRBV19 and TRBJ2-1; D is perhaps TRBD1 or TRBD2 (6 bases each). With 3 bases removed from V and 7 bases from J, the gap between germline ends came to 16 bases. The CDR3 covers 15 residues. The germline CDR1 and CDR2 sequences are LNHDA and SQIVND (reference sequence). CDR3 sequence: CASSMGDGGRNEQFF. The CDR3 DNA reads as TGTGCCAGTAGTATGGGGGATGGGGGGCGGAATGAGCAGTTCTTC.

By sample fraction, this clonotype is medium-sized. The rearrangement joins TRBV29-1 to TRBJ1-1, with D possibly matching TRBD1 (5 bases). The CDR3 length is 13 residues. With 2 bases removed from V and 4 bases from J, the gap between germline ends came to 11 bases. Looked up from germline, CDR1 is SQVTM and CDR2 is ANQGSEA. Here the CDR3 reads CSVERGDGTEAFF. In DNA, the CDR3 is TGCAGCGTTGAAAGGGGAGACGGCACTGAAGCTTTCTTT.

This clonotype was counted between two and nine times. The chain employs TRBV20-1 and TRBJ2-7; D is uncertain. V lost 3 bases and J 7 bases, leaving 10 bases between the germline ends. Germline loops: CDR1 DFQATT, CDR2 SNEGSKA (reference sequence). This CDR3 has 11 residues. CDR3 bases: TGCAGTGCTAGCGACGAATGGGAGCAGTACTTC. Protein: CSASDEWEQYF.

In this sample, this clonotype is medium-sized. J is TRBJ1-6 and V is TRBV7-2; TRBD1 agrees at 8 bases. CDR3 length: 12 residues. V lost 8 bases and J lost 8; bases outside the gene matches: 2. Germline CDR1 is SGHTA and CDR2 is FQGNSA. The CDR3 loop is CASGTGYSPLHF. DNA of the CDR3: TGTGCCAGCGGGACAGGATATTCACCCCTCCACTTT.

In its sample, this clonotype ranks as medium-sized. This chain connects TRBV11-2 to TRBJ2-7; 8 positions match TRBD1. The germline CDR1 and CDR2 sequences are SGHAT and FQNNGV. The CDR3 sequence is 14 residues long. After removal of 5 bases from V and 3 bases from J, the junction contained 6 bases not matched to a gene. The CDR3 DNA reads as TGTGCCAGCAGCCTCGGACAGGGTTACTACGAGCAGTACGTC. It encodes CASSLGQGYYEQYV.

This clonotype is categorized as medium-sized. The rearrangement links TRBV12-3 or TRBV12-4 to TRBJ1-3; D is unclear. V gave up 7 bases and J gave up 3 bases, with 7 bases separating them. The CDR3 runs 12 residues. The DNA of the CDR3 is TGTGCCAGCATTCCAAGTGGAAACACCATATATTTT. This codes for CASIPSGNTIYF.

The chain combines TRBV27 with TRBJ2-1; TRBD2 matches 12 bases. Trimming removed 10 bases from V and 7 bases from J; junction bases left unmatched: 17. This CDR3 is 17 amino acids long. The germline V gene encodes CDR1 MNHEY and CDR2 SMNVEV (reference sequence). In nucleotides, the CDR3 is TGTGCCACCCTCCCCACGCGACTAGCGGGAGTTAGGAATGAGCAGTTCTTC. This gives the protein CATLPTRLAGVRNEQFF.

This clonotype is categorized as medium-sized (0.01 to 0.1%). The rearrangement uses TRBV28 and TRBJ1-1; the D gene is possibly TRBD1 (5 bases). CDR1 and CDR2 from the germline V gene are MDHEN and SYDVKM. V dropped 7 bases and J dropped 0 bases, with 15 bases sitting between them. The CDR3 covers 15 residues. CDR3 in DNA: TGTGCCAGCACCCCGGGGACCTTGATGAACACTGAAGCTTTCTTT. Residues: CASTPGTLMNTEAFF.

By share of the sample, this clonotype is medium-sized. V and J are TRBV5-1 and TRBJ2-5; D uncertain. Trimming removed 0 bases from V and 5 bases from J, with 11 bases in between. This CDR3 region has 14 residues. Germline V CDR1 and CDR2: SGHRS, YFSETQ. The CDR3 DNA reads TGCGCCAGCAGCTTGGAGGCGGTCCGGGAGACCCAGTACTTC. Translating it yields CASSLEAVRETQYF.

The chain has TRBV7-2 and TRBJ2-2; a weak D match, TRBD2 (7 bases). Germline V gene sequence: CDR1 SGHTA, CDR2 FQGNSA. The CDR3 is 17 amino acids. The V end lost 7 bases, the J end lost 0 bases, and 18 bases lay between the germline ends. CDR3 in DNA: TGTGCCAGCACCAAAAGGGGGGGCTACGCGAACACCGGGGAGCTGTTTTTT. It codes for CASTKRGGYANTGELFF. Full variable domain (missing parts from reference TRBV7-2 and TRBJ2-2): GAGVSQSPSNKVTEKGKDVELRCDPISGHTALYWYRQSLGQGLEFLIYFQGNSAPDKSGLPSDRFSAERTGGSVSTLTIQRTQQEDSAVYLCASTKRGGYANTGELFFGEGSRLTVL.

This clonotype is medium-sized (0.01 to 0.1%) in the sample. The V and J genes are TRBV15 and TRBJ2-7; unclear D gene. Germline CDR1 LNHNV, CDR2 YYDKDF (reference sequence). The germline V and J ends were trimmed by 1 base and 3 bases, with 10 bases remaining between them. This CDR3 has 14 residues. The CDR3 is CATSRGRALYEQYF. The CDR3 DNA sequence: TGTGCCACCAGCAGAGGTAGGGCCCTCTACGAGCAGTACTTC. Supplemented by reference TRBV15 and TRBJ2-7, the full variable domain reads DAMVIQNPRYQVTQFGKPVTLSCSQTLNHNVMYWYQQKSSQAPKLLFHYYDKDFNNEADTPDNFQSRRPNTSFCFLDIRSPGLGDTAMYLCATSRGRALYEQYFGPGTRLTVT.

Relative to its sample, this clonotype is medium-sized. This chain links TRBV24-1 with TRBJ2-1; D uncertain. The CDR3 is made up of 11 amino acids. The germline gives CDR1 KGHDR, CDR2 SFDVKD. Trimming shortened V by 7 bases and J by 4 bases, and 4 bases separated the two germline ends. The CDR3 coding sequence is TGTGCCACCAGGGGTTACAATGAGCAGTTCTTC. Encoded protein: CATRGYNEQFF.

A few counts support this clonotype. This chain joins TRBV15 and TRBJ2-7; 10 nucleotides line up with TRBD2. Trimming took 2 bases from V and 9 from J; bases not matched to a gene: 13. The CDR3 length is 16 residues. Germline V gene sequence: CDR1 LNHNV, CDR2 YYDKDF (reference sequence). CDR3 protein: CATSRSSGLAGAVQYF. In nucleotides, the CDR3 is TGTGCCACCAGCAGATCCTCAGGGCTAGCGGGAGCCGTGCAGTACTTC.

This clonotype ranks as medium-sized. V and J are TRBV6-1 and TRBJ2-5; D call uncertain. There are 15 residues in the CDR3. The germline gives CDR1 MNHNS, CDR2 SASEGT. Trimming pared 0 bases from V and 2 bases from J, leaving 10 bases between. CDR3 nucleotides: TGTGCCAGCAGTGAAGCGCGGCCATTACAAGAGACCCAGTACTTC. This translates into CASSEARPLQETQYF.

The chain combines TRBV20-1 with TRBJ2-6; D remains ambiguous. Germline CDR1 and CDR2: DFQATT and SNEGSKA (reference sequence). The CDR3 covers 11 residues. V lost 4 bases and J 2 bases, leaving 0 bases between the germline ends. The CDR3 protein is CSATGANVLTF. In nucleotides, the CDR3 is TGCAGTGCTACTGGGGCCAACGTCCTGACTTTC.

By sample share, this clonotype is medium-sized. The chain recombines TRBV28 with TRBJ2-1; 7 positions match TRBD1. CDR1 is MDHEN, CDR2 SYDVKM, per germline. The junction had 3 bases not matched to a gene; V was cut back by 7 bases and J by 3 bases. The CDR3 has 13 amino acids. In nucleotides, the CDR3 is TGTGCCAGCACGGACAGGAACTACAATGAGCAGTTCTTC. Its protein is CASTDRNYNEQFF.

The sample holds a few counts of this clonotype. The rearrangement joins TRBV12-3 or TRBV12-4 to TRBJ1-3; D gene uncertain. CDR3 length: 17 residues. Trimming stripped 6 bases from V and 4 bases from J, with 22 bases between. In nucleotides, the CDR3 is TGTGCCAGCAGCCTTGAGGTCGCAAGCGGAGCCGGAAACACCATATATTTT. Translating it yields CASSLEVASGAGNTIYF.

The chain combines TRBV7-2 with TRBJ2-7; 10 positions agree with TRBD2. Trimming took 4 bases from V and 6 from J; bases not matched to a gene: 6. CDR1 and CDR2 (germline): SGHTA, FQGNSA. This CDR3 spans 14 amino acids. This chain's CDR3 is CASSSMGLASEQYF. CDR3 nucleotides: TGTGCCAGCAGCTCGATGGGACTAGCGTCCGAGCAGTACTTC.